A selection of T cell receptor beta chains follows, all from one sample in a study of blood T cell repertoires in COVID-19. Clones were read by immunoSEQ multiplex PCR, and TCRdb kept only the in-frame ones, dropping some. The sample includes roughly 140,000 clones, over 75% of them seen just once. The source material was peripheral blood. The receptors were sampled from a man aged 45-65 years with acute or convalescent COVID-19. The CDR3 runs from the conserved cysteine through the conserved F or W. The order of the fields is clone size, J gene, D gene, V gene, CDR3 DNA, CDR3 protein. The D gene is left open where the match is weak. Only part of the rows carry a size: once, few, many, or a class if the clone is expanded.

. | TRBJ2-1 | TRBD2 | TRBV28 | TGTGCCAGCAGTTTTAACGGACTAGCGGGCAAGCAGTTCTTC | CASSFNGLAGKQFF
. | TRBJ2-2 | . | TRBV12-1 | TGTGCCAGCAGCTTAACAGGGCAATCGAACACCGGGGAGCTGTTTTTT | CASSLTGQSNTGELFF
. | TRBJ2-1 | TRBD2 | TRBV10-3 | TGTGCCATCAGTGAGTCGGCTAGCGGGAGCTACAATGAGCAGTTCTTC | CAISESASGSYNEQFF
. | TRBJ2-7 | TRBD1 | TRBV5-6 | TGTGCCAGCAGGGGTAGCGGGACAGGGGAAAATAAACCCTCCTACGAGCAGTACTTC | CASRGSGTGENKPSYEQYF
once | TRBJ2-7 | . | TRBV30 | TGTGCCTGGGCCTATTCCTCCTACGAGCAGTACTTC | CAWAYSSYEQYF
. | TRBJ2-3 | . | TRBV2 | TGTGCCAGCAGGGGGGGGCCTACAGATACGCAGTATTTT | CASRGGPTDTQYF
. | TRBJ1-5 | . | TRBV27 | TGTGCCAGCAGTGGACAGACTGGTGGCAATCAGCCCCAGCATTTT | CASSGQTGGNQPQHF
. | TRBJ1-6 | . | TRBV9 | TGTGCCAGCAGTTTGAGCTCCTATAATTCACCCCTCCACTTT | CASSLSSYNSPLHF
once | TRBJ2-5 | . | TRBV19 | TGTGCCAGTAGTATTCTACAGGGTTCCCAAGAGACCCAGTACTTC | CASSILQGSQETQYF
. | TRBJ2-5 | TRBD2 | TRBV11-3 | TGTGCCACCGAAGCGGGGGCCGAAGAGACCCAGTACTTC | CATEAGAEETQYF
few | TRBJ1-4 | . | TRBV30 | TGTGCCCAGGCCTTACCTAATGAAAAACTGTTTTTT | CAQALPNEKLFF
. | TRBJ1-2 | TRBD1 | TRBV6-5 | TGTGCCAGCAGGGCTCCGGGACAGGGGGATCACACCTTC | CASRAPGQGDHTF
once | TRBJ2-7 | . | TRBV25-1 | TGTGCCAGCAGTGAATATAATGAGCGGATTAGCTCCTACGAGCAGTACTTC | CASSEYNERISSYEQYF
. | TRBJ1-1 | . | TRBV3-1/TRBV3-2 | TGTGCCAGCAGCCAGGCAAACACTGAAGCTTTCTTT | CASSQANTEAFF
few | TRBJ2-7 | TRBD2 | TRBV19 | TGTGCCAGTAGGGGCCTTTTGTCTAGCGGGTTCTACGAGCAGTACTTC | CASRGLLSSGFYEQYF
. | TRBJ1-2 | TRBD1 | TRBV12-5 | TGTGCTAGTGGGCGACAGGGGACCTATGGCTACACCTTC | CASGRQGTYGYTF
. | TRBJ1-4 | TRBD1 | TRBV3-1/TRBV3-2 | TGTGCCAGCAGCCAATTGCGGCAGGGGGCTTTAACTAATGAAAAACTGTTTTTT | CASSQLRQGALTNEKLFF
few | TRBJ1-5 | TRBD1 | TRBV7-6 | TGTGCCAGCAGCTCCGGGACAGCGTTCAATCAGCCCCAGCATTTT | CASSSGTAFNQPQHF
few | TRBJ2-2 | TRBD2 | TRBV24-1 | TGTGCCACCAGTGCGGGGCTAGCGGGAGAGACCGGGGAGCTGTTTTTT | CATSAGLAGETGELFF
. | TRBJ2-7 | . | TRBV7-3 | TGTGCCAGCAGCCCGAGGGTAGCGGAGATCTACGAGCAGTACTTC | CASSPRVAEIYEQYF
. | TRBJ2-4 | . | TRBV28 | TGTGCCAGCACCTGGGGGGGCTTGGCCAAAAACATTCAGTACTTC | CASTWGGLAKNIQYF
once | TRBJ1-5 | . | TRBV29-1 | TGCAGCGCCTTGAGTGGGGGGGCAGGAATGAGTCAGCCCCAGCATTTT | CSALSGGAGMSQPQHF
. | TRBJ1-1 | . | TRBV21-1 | TGTGCCAGCAGCTCAAGAAAGGGGTTCACTGAAGCTTTCTTT | CASSSRKGFTEAFF
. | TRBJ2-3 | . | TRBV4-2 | TGTGCCAGCCGCGGCGGCGGGGAAGGAGATACGCAGTATTTT | CASRGGGEGDTQYF
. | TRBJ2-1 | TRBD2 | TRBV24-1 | TGTGCCACCAGTGAGACGGGAGGCTACTCCTACAATGAGCAGTTCTTC | CATSETGGYSYNEQFF
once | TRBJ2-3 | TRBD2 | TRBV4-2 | TGTGCCAGCAGCCAAGAACTAGCGGGAGGGCAATATACGCAGTATTTT | CASSQELAGGQYTQYF
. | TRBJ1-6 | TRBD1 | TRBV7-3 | TGTGCCAGCAGCTTAATGGGACAGGGAGATTCACCCCTCCACTTT | CASSLMGQGDSPLHF
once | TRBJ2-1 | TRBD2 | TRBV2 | TGTGCCAGCAGTGAAGCGCGGGGGAATGAGCAGTTCTTC | CASSEARGNEQFF
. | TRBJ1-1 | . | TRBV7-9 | TGTGCCAGCAGCTTAGCCCGACAGAGGAACACTGAAGCTTTCTTT | CASSLARQRNTEAFF
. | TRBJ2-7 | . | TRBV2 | TGTGCCAGCAAGGAACAGGCCTACTACGAGCAGTACTTC | CASKEQAYYEQYF
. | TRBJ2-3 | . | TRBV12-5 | TGTGCTAGTGGTGCCCGGGGGGCGGGGGATACGCAGTATTTT | CASGARGAGDTQYF
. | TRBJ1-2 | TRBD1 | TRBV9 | TGTGCCAGCAGCGCTACCCCCCAACAGGGGCGGTATGGCTACACCTTC | CASSATPQQGRYGYTF
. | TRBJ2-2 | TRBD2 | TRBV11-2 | TGTGCCAGCAGCCCTAGCGGGGCCGGGGAGCTGTTTTTT | CASSPSGAGELFF
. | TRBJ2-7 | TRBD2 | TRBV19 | TGTGCCAGTAGTCGCAGCGGGGGATGGTACGAGCAGTACTTC | CASSRSGGWYEQYF
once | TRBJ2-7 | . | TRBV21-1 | TGTGCCAGCAGCAAAGCCCGGCGGGGGCCCTCCTACGAGCAGTACTTC | CASSKARRGPSYEQYF
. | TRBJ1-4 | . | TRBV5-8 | TGTGCCAGCAGCTCCAGGGGTCGGGAAGCAATTAAGGGTGAAAAACTGTTTTTT | CASSSRGREAIKGEKLFF
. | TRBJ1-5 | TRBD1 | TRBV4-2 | TGTGCCAGCAGCCAAGATTCAGGGGGACAGCCCCAGCATTTT | CASSQDSGGQPQHF
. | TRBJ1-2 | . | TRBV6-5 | TGTGCCAGCAGTTTCCAGCAGGGGCGCGGATATGGCTACACCTTC | CASSFQQGRGYGYTF
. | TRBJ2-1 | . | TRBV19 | TGTGCCAGTAGTCAGGGATGGAATGAGCAGTTCTTC | CASSQGWNEQFF
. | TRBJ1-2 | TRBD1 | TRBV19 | TGTGCCAGTAGTGCCCGGACAGGGGGCTCCTATGGCTACACCTTC | CASSARTGGSYGYTF
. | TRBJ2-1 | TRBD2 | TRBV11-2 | TGTGCCAGCAGCCTTGGGCGGGGGGTCACCTACAATGAGCAGTTCTTC | CASSLGRGVTYNEQFF
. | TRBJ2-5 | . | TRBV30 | TGTGCCCTGATAGGGGGATCCCCGAGAGTTGTTCAGTACTTC | CALIGGSPRVVQYF
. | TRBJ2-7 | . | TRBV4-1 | TGCGCCAGCAGCCAAGGACTCGGGGGAGGACCCCGGGAGCAGTACTTC | CASSQGLGGGPREQYF
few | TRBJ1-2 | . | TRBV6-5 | TGTGCCAGCAGTTACTCTAGGCCTAGGATTGATGGCTACACCTTC | CASSYSRPRIDGYTF
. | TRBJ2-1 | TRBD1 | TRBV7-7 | TGTGCTAGCAGCTTAGGGGACAGGGGATTCAATGAGCAGTTCTTC | CASSLGDRGFNEQFF
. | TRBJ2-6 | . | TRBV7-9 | TGTGCCAGCAGCCCCCGGCGAGGAACGGCCAACGTCCTGACTTTC | CASSPRRGTANVLTF
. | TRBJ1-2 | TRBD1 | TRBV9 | TGTGCCAGCACCCTGCGAGACAGGGGGATTGGGACTAACTATGGCTACACCTTC | CASTLRDRGIGTNYGYTF
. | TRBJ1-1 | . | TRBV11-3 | TGTGCCAGCAGCACGAACGGGCGGGGTACTGAAGCTTTCTTT | CASSTNGRGTEAFF
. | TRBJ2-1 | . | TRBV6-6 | TGTGCCAGCAGTACCGGGACATTGAATGAGCAGTTCTTC | CASSTGTLNEQFF
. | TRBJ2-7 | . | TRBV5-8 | TGTGCCAGCAGCTCGGAGGGGCGCAGGGCCTACGAGCAGTACTTC | CASSSEGRRAYEQYF
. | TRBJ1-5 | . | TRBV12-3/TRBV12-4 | TGTGCCAGCAGCTTCGGAGTTCAGCCCCAGCATTTT | CASSFGVQPQHF
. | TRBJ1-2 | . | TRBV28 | TGTGCCAGCAGTGGGGACAACGGCTACACCTTC | CASSGDNGYTF
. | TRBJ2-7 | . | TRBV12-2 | TGTGCAAGTCGCTTACTTCCGGGAAAGGACTCCCACGAGCAGTACTTC | CASRLLPGKDSHEQYF
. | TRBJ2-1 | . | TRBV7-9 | TGTGCCAGCAGGGAACTGGAGAACTCCTACAATGAGCAGTTCTTC | CASRELENSYNEQFF
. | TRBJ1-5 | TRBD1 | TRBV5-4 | TGTGCCAGCAGCCACCGACAGGGTTTGTTGGACAATCAGCCCCAGCATTTT | CASSHRQGLLDNQPQHF
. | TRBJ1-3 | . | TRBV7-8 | TGTGCCAGCAGCCCATATCCCCACTCCTCTGGAAACACCATATATTTT | CASSPYPHSSGNTIYF
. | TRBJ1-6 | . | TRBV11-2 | TGTGCCAGCTCAGGGATGAATTCACCCCTCCACTTT | CASSGMNSPLHF
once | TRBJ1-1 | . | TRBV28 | TGTGCCACCAGAGCCGCGGCTTGGAACACTGAAGCTTTCTTT | CATRAAAWNTEAFF
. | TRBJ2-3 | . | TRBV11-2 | TGTGCCAGCAGCTTAGAATTACTAAGCACAGATACGCAGTATTTT | CASSLELLSTDTQYF
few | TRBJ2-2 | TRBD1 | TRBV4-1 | TGCGCCAGCAGCGCCCGGGACAGGTCCACCGGGGAGCTGTTTTTT | CASSARDRSTGELFF